The 10 T cell receptor beta chains presented below share a single source sample, sequenced in a study of blood T cell repertoires in COVID-19. Produced via immunoSEQ multiplex PCR; TCRdb's table is partial and in-frame only. The sample contains a few hundred thousand clones, 85% to 90% of which appear only once. The sample consisted of PBMCs or T cells enriched from blood (not recorded which). Receptors originate from a woman aged 45-60 years who had been exposed to COVID-19.

V gene TRBV7-9 combines with J gene TRBJ1-1; D is undetermined. CDR1 and CDR2 from the germline V gene are SEHNR and FQNEAQ (reference sequence). The CDR3 is 14 residues long. V was cut by 6 bases and J by 11 bases, with 22 bases left in between. CDR3 amino acids: CASRLPGHPGRAFF. In nucleotides, the CDR3 is TGTGCCAGCAGATTACCGGGCCACCCGGGGAGGGCTTTCTTT. Full variable domain (outside the CDR3, taken from reference TRBV7-9 and TRBJ1-1): DTGVSQNPRHKITKRGQNVTFRCDPISEHNRLYWYRQTLGQGPEFLTYFQNEAQLEKSRLLSDRFSAERPKGSFSTLEIQRTEQGDSAMYLCASRLPGHPGRAFFGQGTRLTVV.

The J gene is TRBJ1-3, the V gene TRBV5-8; the D is unclear. Trimming cost V 0 bases and J 0 bases, with 4 bases left between them. The CDR3 totals 14 residues. CDR1 SGHTS and CDR2 YDEGEE come from the germline V gene. This CDR3 reads CASSLVSSGNTIYF. The CDR3 DNA follows: TGTGCCAGCAGCTTGGTGAGCTCTGGAAACACCATATATTTT.

The chain couples TRBV6-5 to TRBJ1-5, with 9 bases that match TRBD1. J gave up 5 bases and V 6 bases, and 2 bases lay outside the gene matches. The CDR3 length is 13 residues. Germline CDR1 and CDR2: MNHEY and SVGAGI. CDR3 sequence (DNA): TGTGCCAGCAGACAGGGGGCACATCAGCCCCAGCATTTT. It encodes CASRQGAHQPQHF.

This clone was observed a handful of times. The rearrangement links TRBV3-1 (or the pseudogene TRBV3-2) to TRBJ2-5; TRBD2 matches 8 bases. Germline CDR1 and CDR2: LGHDT and YNNKEL (reference sequence). The CDR3 has 14 residues. Germline trimming cut 6 bases from V and 4 bases from J; bases unmatched to any gene: 7. CDR3 in DNA: TGTGCCAGCAGGTGGCGGGGGGAAAGAGAGACCCAGTACTTC. Its translation: CASRWRGERETQYF.

The rearrangement links TRBV27 to TRBJ1-1, with D possibly being TRBD1 (6 bases). The CDR3 consists of 14 residues. The V end was cut by 2 bases, the J end by 4 bases, with 11 bases between. Germline-derived CDR1 and CDR2 are MNHEY and SMNVEV (reference sequence). CDR3 sequence (DNA): TGTGCCAGCAGTTTAGCTAGGGGGGGCACTGAAGCTTTCTTT. This encodes CASSLARGGTEAFF.

This clone occurred once. The chain employs TRBV5-6 and TRBJ1-6, with a possible D match to TRBD1 (5 bases). The germline gives CDR1 SGHDT, CDR2 YYEEEE. The CDR3 is made up of 16 amino acids. Trimming stripped 3 bases from V and 0 bases from J, with 10 bases between. The DNA for the CDR3 is TGTGCCAGCAGCTCCAGGGTAGCCTCCTATAATTCACCCCTCCACTTT. This sequence encodes CASSSRVASYNSPLHF.

The chain couples TRBV21-1 to TRBJ2-2; the DNA was not compared with TRBD1, the D call given in the table. TRBV21-1 is shown as a pseudogene. The CDR3 runs 14 residues. The CDR3 DNA is TGTGACTGGTTACAGGGGGAGGGCACCGGGGAGCTGTTTTTT. Translated, it gives CDWLQGEGTGELFF.

The rearrangement links TRBV6-4 to TRBJ1-1; D ambiguous. This CDR3 contains 8 residues. Germline CDR1 reads MRHNA; CDR2 reads SNTAGT. The germline V and J ends were trimmed by 7 bases and 11 bases, with 5 bases remaining between them. The CDR3 DNA reads TGTGCCAGCATGGAGGCTTTCTTT. Translation gives CASMEAFF.

This clone was observed a single time. This chain joins TRBV28 and TRBJ1-3; tentative D call: TRBD1 (5 bases). V lost 2 bases to trimming and J lost 0 bases, with 11 bases between them. Germline V lookup: CDR1 MDHEN, CDR2 SYDVKM. The CDR3 is 16 amino acids. This CDR3 is CASSLGATGSGNTIYF. The CDR3 bases are TGTGCCAGCAGTTTAGGGGCCACAGGCTCTGGAAACACCATATATTTT.

The rearrangement joins TRBV7-9 to TRBJ1-2; a possible D gene is TRBD1 (5 bases). Per germline, CDR1 SEHNR and CDR2 FQNEAQ (reference sequence). V lost 2 bases and J lost 8, with 9 bases in between. This CDR3 is built from 12 residues. The DNA of the CDR3 is TGTGCCAGCAGCTTAAACCACAGGGGCTACACCTTC. Amino acids: CASSLNHRGYTF. Full variable domain (remainder filled in from reference TRBV7-9 and TRBJ1-2): DTGVSQNPRHKITKRGQNVTFRCDPISEHNRLYWYRQTLGQGPEFLTYFQNEAQLEKSRLLSDRFSAERPKGSFSTLEIQRTEQGDSAMYLCASSLNHRGYTFGSGTRLTVV.